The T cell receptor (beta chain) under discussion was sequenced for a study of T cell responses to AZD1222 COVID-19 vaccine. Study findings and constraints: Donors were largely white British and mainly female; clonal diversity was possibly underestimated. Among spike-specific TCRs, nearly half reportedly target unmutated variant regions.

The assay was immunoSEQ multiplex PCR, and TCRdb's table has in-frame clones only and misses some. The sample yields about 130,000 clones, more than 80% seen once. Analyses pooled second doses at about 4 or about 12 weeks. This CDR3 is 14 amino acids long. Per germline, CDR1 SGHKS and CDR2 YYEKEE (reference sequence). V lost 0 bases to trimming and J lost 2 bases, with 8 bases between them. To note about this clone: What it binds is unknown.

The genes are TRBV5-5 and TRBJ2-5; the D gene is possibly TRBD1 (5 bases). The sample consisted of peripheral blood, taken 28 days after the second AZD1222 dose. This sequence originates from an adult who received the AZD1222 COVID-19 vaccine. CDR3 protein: CASSLDRNQETQYF. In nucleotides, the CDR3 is TGTGCCAGCAGCTTGGACAGGAATCAAGAGACCCAGTACTTC.